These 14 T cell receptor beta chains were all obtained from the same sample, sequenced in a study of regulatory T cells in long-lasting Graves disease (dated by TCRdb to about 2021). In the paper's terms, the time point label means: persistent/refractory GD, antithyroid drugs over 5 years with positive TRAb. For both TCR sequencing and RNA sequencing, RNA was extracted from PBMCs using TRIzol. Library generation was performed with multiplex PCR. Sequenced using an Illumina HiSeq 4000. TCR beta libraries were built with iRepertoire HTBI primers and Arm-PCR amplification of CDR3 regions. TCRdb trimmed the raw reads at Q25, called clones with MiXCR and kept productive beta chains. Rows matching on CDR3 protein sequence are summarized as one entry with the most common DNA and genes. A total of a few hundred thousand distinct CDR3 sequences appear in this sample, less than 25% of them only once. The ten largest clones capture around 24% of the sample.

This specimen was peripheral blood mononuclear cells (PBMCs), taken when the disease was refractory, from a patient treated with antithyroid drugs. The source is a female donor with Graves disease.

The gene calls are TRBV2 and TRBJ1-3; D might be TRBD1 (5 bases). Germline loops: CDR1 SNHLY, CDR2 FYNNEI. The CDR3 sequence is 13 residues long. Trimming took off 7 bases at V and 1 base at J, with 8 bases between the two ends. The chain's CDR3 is CASTRDSGNTIYF. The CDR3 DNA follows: TGTGCCAGCACCAGGGATTCTGGAAACACCATATATTTT.

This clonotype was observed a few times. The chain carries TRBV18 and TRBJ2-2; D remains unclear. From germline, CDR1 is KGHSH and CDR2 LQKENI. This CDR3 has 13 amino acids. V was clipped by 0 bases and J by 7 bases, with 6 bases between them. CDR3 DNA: TGTGCCAGCTCACCACCTAGCAGCGGGGAGCTGTTTTTT. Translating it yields CASSPPSSGELFF.

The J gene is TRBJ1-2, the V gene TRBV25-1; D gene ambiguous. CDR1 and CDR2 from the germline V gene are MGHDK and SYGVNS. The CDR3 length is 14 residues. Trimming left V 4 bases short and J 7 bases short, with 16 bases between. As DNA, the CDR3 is TGTGCCAGCAGTGGCTCCCGGAGGTCCCCTGGCTACACCTTC. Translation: CASSGSRRSPGYTF.

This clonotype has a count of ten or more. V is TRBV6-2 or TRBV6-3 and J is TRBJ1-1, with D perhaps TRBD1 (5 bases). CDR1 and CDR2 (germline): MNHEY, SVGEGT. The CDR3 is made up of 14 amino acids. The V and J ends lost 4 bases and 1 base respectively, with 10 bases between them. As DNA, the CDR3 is TGTGCCAGCAGTTTGACAGTCTCGAACACTGAAGCTTTCTTT. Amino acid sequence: CASSLTVSNTEAFF.

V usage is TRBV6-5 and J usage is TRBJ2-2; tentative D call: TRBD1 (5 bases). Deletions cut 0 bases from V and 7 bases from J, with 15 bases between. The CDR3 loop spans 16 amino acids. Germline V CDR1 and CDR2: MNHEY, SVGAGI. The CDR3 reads CASSYSGLEAGGELFF. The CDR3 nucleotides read TGTGCCAGCAGTTACTCGGGGCTAGAGGCCGGCGGGGAGCTGTTTTTT.

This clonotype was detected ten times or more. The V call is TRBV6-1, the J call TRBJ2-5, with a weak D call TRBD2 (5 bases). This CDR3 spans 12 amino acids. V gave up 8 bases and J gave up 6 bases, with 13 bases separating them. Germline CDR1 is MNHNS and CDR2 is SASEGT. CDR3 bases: TGTGCCAGCGCCCTAGCCCCCCAGACCCAGTACTTC. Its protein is CASALAPQTQYF.

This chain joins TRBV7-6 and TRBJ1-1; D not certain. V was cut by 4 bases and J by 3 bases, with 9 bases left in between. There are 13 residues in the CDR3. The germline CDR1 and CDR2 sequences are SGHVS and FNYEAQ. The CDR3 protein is CASSWESYTEAFF. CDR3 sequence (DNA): TGTGCCAGCAGCTGGGAGAGCTACACTGAAGCTTTCTTT.

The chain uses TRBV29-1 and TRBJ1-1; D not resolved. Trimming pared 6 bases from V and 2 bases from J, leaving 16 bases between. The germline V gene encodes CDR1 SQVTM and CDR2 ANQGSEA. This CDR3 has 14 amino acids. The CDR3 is CSVAIGRINTEAFF. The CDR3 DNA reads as TGCAGCGTCGCGATAGGACGGATAAACACTGAAGCTTTCTTT.

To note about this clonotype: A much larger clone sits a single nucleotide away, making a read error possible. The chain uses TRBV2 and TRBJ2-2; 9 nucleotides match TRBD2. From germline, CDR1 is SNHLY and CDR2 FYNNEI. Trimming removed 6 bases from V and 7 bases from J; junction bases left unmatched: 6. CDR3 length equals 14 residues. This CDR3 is CASRRREGVGELFF. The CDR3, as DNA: TGTGCCAGCAGAAGGCGGGAGGGTGTCGGGGAGCTGTTTTTT.

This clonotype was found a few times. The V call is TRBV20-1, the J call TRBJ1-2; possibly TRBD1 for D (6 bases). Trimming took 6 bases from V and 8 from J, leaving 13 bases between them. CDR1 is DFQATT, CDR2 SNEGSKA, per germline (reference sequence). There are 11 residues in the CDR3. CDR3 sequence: CSAPTGRGYTF. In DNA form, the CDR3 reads TGCAGTGCGCCGACAGGTCGGGGCTACACCTTC.

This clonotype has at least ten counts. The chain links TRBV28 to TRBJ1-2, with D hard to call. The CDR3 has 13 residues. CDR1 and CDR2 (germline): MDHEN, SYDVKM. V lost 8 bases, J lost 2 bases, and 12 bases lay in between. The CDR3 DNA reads TGTGCCAGCTCCAACACGAACAACTATGGCTACACCTTC. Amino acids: CASSNTNNYGYTF.

CDR3 DNA sequence: TGCAGTGCTAGAGAGGTACAGGGCCTCAGGGATGCTTTCTTT. Translation: CSAREVQGLRDAFF. V and J are TRBV20-1 and TRBJ1-1, with D perhaps matching TRBD1 (6 bases). The CDR3 is made up of 14 amino acids. The ends were cut back, 0 bases at V and 11 bases at J, with 19 bases in the middle. Germline-derived CDR1 and CDR2 are DFQATT and SNEGSKA (reference sequence).

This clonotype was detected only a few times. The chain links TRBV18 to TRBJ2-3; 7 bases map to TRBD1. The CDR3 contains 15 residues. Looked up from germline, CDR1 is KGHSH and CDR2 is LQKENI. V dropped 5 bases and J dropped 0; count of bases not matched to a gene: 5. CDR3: CASSNRQGSTDTQYF. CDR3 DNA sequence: TGTGCCAGCTCAAATAGACAGGGAAGCACAGATACGCAGTATTTT.

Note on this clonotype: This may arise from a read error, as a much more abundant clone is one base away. CDR3 nucleotide sequence: TGTGCCACCAGTGAAGGGAGAGCCAAAAACATTCAGTACTTC. Translating gives CATSEGRAKNIQYF. V gene TRBV24-1 combines with J gene TRBJ2-4, with a possible D match to TRBD2 (5 bases). Trimming took off 4 bases at V and 0 bases at J, with 6 bases between the two ends. The CDR3 is 14 amino acids. From germline, CDR1 is KGHDR and CDR2 SFDVKD.